The 12 T cell receptor beta chains reported below all come from one sample, sequenced in a study of shared clonotypes between healthy human individuals. TCRdb's copy holds only in-frame clones and misses some; the assay was immunoSEQ multiplex PCR. The sample holds a few million clones; 80% to 95% are singletons and the top ten take about 1.6%. CD45RO-negative CD8 cells positively selected for CCR7 made up the naive population, which excluded terminally differentiated effector memory CD45RA+ cells. Sequences were obtained from naive CD8+ T cells from PBMCs. These receptors originate from a man between 18 and 29 years old in good health. Some clones in this sample may be carry-over from other donors' samples.

The chain recombines TRBV28 with TRBJ2-1; D is undetermined. This CDR3 has 15 amino acids. CDR1 and CDR2 from the germline V gene are MDHEN and SYDVKM. Trimming pared 2 bases from V and 6 bases from J, leaving 14 bases between. This CDR3 reads CASSLEGSMPNEQFF. The CDR3 nucleotides read TGTGCCAGCAGTTTAGAAGGGTCTATGCCCAATGAGCAGTTCTTC.

The chain recombines TRBV19 with TRBJ2-4; perhaps TRBD1 as D (7 bases). V lost 4 bases and J 3 bases, leaving 13 bases between the germline ends. Germline V lookup: CDR1 LNHDA, CDR2 SQIVND (reference sequence). There are 15 residues in the CDR3. Written as DNA, the CDR3 is TGTGCCAGTAGTACCTCAGGGGGGAGCAAAAACATTCAGTACTTC. Protein: CASSTSGGSKNIQYF.

V gene TRBV28 combines with J gene TRBJ2-3; D may be TRBD1 (5 bases). Between the trimmed V and J ends, which lost 6 bases and 6 bases, there was a span of 28 bases. The CDR3 spans 18 residues. Germline V gene lookup returns CDR1 MDHEN and CDR2 SYDVKM. The CDR3 DNA reads as TGTGCCAGCAGCCGTCCGGACATTACTCCTCAATCAGAGGATACGCAGTATTTT. Translated: CASSRPDITPQSEDTQYF.

The CDR3 DNA is TGTGCCAGCGAGCGAAACAGACTAAGGGCCGGCTACACCTTC. The encoded protein is CASERNRLRAGYTF. V and J are TRBV6-1 and TRBJ1-2; no firm D call. Germline lookup yields CDR1 MNHNS and CDR2 SASEGT. Trimming stripped 8 bases from V and 8 bases from J, with 21 bases between. This CDR3 region has 14 residues.

The chain combines TRBV28 with TRBJ1-1; possible D gene TRBD1, 6 bases. The germline gives CDR1 MDHEN, CDR2 SYDVKM. The length of the CDR3 is 17 residues. Trimming shortened V by 2 bases and J by 5 bases, and 21 bases separated the two germline ends. DNA of the CDR3: TGTGCCAGCAGTTTAGGGCGTATAGGAACAGGGCCGACTGAAGCTTTCTTT. Translating it yields CASSLGRIGTGPTEAFF.

This clone was counted between two and nine times. The chain recombines TRBV29-1 with TRBJ1-1; D is possibly TRBD1 (6 bases). V dropped 4 bases and J dropped 4 bases, with 10 bases sitting between them. Germline values: CDR1 SQVTM, CDR2 ANQGSEA. This CDR3 region has 12 residues. Written as DNA, the CDR3 is TGCAGCGTTGCAACAGGGATCACTGAAGCTTTCTTT. Protein sequence: CSVATGITEAFF.

The V and J genes are TRBV5-1 and TRBJ1-2; 8 nucleotides match TRBD1. Germline V gives CDR1 SGHRS, CDR2 YFSETQ. V gave up 2 bases and J gave up 6 bases; unmatched junction bases: 3. CDR3 length equals 13 residues. The CDR3 DNA reads as TGCGCCAGCAGCTTCGACAGGGGCGATGGCTACACCTTC. Protein: CASSFDRGDGYTF. Using reference TRBV5-1 and TRBJ1-2 for the parts outside the CDR3, the full variable domain is KAGVTQTPRYLIKTRGQQVTLSCSPISGHRSVSWYQQTPGQGLQFLFEYFSETQRNKGNFPGRFSGRQFSNSRSEMNVSTLELGDSALYLCASSFDRGDGYTFGSGTRLTVV.

This rearrangement joins TRBV7-9 to TRBJ2-1; 7 nucleotides line up with TRBD2. The CDR3 extends over 14 amino acids. V gave up 8 bases and J gave up 1 base; unmatched junction bases: 5. The germline V gene encodes CDR1 SEHNR and CDR2 FQNEAQ (reference sequence). In DNA, the CDR3 is TGTGCCAGCGGGGCTAGCGGATCCTACAATGAGCAGTTCTTC. It specifies CASGASGSYNEQFF.

V and J are TRBV27 and TRBJ2-1; a possible D gene is TRBD2 (6 bases). Trimming removed 5 bases at V and 1 base at J, with 15 bases between. The length of the CDR3 is 16 residues. Looked up from germline, CDR1 is MNHEY and CDR2 is SMNVEV (reference sequence). The CDR3, as DNA: TGTGCCAGCAGTATCCGGGGGAGGAGTTCCTACAATGAGCAGTTCTTC. Amino acid sequence: CASSIRGRSSYNEQFF.

About this clone: Other DNA variants within this sample encode the same CDR3. The genes are TRBV28 and TRBJ2-1, with a weak D call TRBD2 (6 bases). The germline V and J ends were trimmed by 6 bases and 0 bases, with 12 bases remaining between them. The CDR3 contains 15 residues. Looked up from germline, CDR1 is MDHEN and CDR2 is SYDVKM. The CDR3 region is CASSYSGSSYNEQFF. The CDR3 DNA sequence: TGTGCCAGCAGCTATAGCGGCAGCTCCTACAATGAGCAGTTCTTC.

This clone was observed a single time. The rearrangement links TRBV9 to TRBJ2-7; D remains unclear. Germline V lookup: CDR1 SGDLS, CDR2 YYNGEE. Trimming left V 3 bases short and J 4 bases short, with 11 bases between. The length of the CDR3 is 13 residues. The CDR3 nucleotides are TGTGCCAGCAGCGATGGAGTAAGGTACGAGCAGTACTTC. Translating it yields CASSDGVRYEQYF.

Notes on this clone: Different DNA sequences within this sample yield the same CDR3. V gene TRBV27 combines with J gene TRBJ2-7; 11 bases line up with TRBD2. Per the germline V gene, CDR1 is MNHEY and CDR2 is SMNVEV (reference sequence). CDR3 size: 15 residues. V lost 5 bases, J lost 2 bases, and 5 bases stayed unmatched. CDR3 sequence (DNA): TGTGCCAGCAGTCCAATAGCGGGAGGGCCCTACGAGCAGTACTTC. This codes for CASSPIAGGPYEQYF.